One T cell receptor beta chain is described in this entry. What it binds is unknown. Sequencing was performed with immunoSEQ multiplex PCR; in TCRdb, only in-frame clones are kept and a portion is missing. The data contain some 120,000 clones, over 65% of them singletons. The data originate from a study of identifying expanded T cells in peripheral blood. The CDR3 contains 15 residues. Between the trimmed V and J ends, which lost 3 bases and 4 bases, there was a span of 13 bases. Germline V lookup: CDR1 SGHVS, CDR2 FNYEAQ. Collection occurred without any documented infections or immune events in donors. General study results and limits: Across healthy donors, higher total template counts meant significantly greater roughly two-week count variance. About 1.2 clones differed between technical replicates, versus about 15 and 19 over time.

This TCR was sampled from a person aged 18 to 70 in good health. The sequencing sample was made of blood. The chain has TRBV7-6 and TRBJ1-5; D unclear. The CDR3 nucleotides read TGTGCCAGCAGCTTGCAATCAGGTATGAATCAGCCCCAGCATTTT. It specifies CASSLQSGMNQPQHF.